Ten or more counts support the clone carrying this T cell receptor beta chain. Its target is not known. This record comes from a study of human T cells and chemical hapten exposure. Study-wide context: Minor volume differences among pooled libraries chiefly drove per-sample TCR yield variation.

The CDR3 is made up of 12 amino acids. Per germline, CDR1 SGHRS and CDR2 YFSETQ. Trimming took off 0 bases at V and 5 bases at J, with 3 bases between the two ends. Researchers extracted total RNA from unfractionated whole blood. Library preparation tagged each individual cDNA molecule with a unique molecular identifier. How the authors handled the data: Counting gave a median of approximately 97,000 TCRs per sample, with values ranging from about 23,224 to 690,600. TCRdb reprocessed the 5' RACE reads with MiXCR, giving one entry per CDR3 protein. TCRdb assigned the V and J calls; the authors' analysis was not used. The table has about 140,000 distinct CDR3 sequences, around 4.1% seen once; the top ten hold 1.2% to 1.5%. Broader study findings: With DPC sensitization, TCRs exceeding 1 in 1000 frequency showed no change.

J is TRBJ2-1 and V is TRBV5-1; no clear D. This sequence was found in a female donor in good health. The CDR3 nucleotides are TGCGCCAGCAGCTTGGGAAACAATGAGCAGTTCTTC. It specifies CASSLGNNEQFF.